The T cell receptor beta chain under discussion was sequenced for a study of multiple sclerosis patients with progressive multifocal leukoencephalopathy. Points from the study as a whole: The findings' link to JC virus versus immunocompromise remained uncertain.

This clone was recorded only once. Its antigen remains unidentified. CDR3 size: 13 residues. Trimming took 8 bases from V and 7 from J; bases not matched to a gene: 8. Germline CDR1 reads SGHDN; CDR2 reads FVKESK. This sample's time point: before natalizumab initiation. T0 refers to blood drawn before natalizumab was first infused. TCRdb keeps only in-frame clones here, not all; method: immunoSEQ multiplex PCR. This sample carries roughly 34,000 clones, approximately 89% of them seen once, and the ten largest clones take roughly 1.5%. Sequenced sample: PBMCs. This receptor was obtained from a human donor with multiple sclerosis. The genes are TRBV14 and TRBJ2-7; 10 bases align to TRBD1. The CDR3 DNA follows: TGTGCCAGCTTAACCGGGACAGGGGTTGAGCAGTACTTC. Encoded protein: CASLTGTGVEQYF.